These 31 T cell receptor beta chains came from one sample sequenced in a study of T cell clonotyping in hematopoietic cell transplantation. Time point indicated: recipient sample about 28 days before transplant, after cytoreduction. Sequencing used immunoSEQ multiplex PCR; TCRdb keeps in-frame clones, though not all of them. The sample holds over 45,000 clones, just over 85% seen once. This specimen consisted of peripheral blood mononuclear cells, obtained before stem cell transplant. The receptors shown here come from a man aged 55 to 70 with biphenotypic leukemia. Some clones in this sample may be carry-over from other donors' samples.

V is TRBV2 and J is TRBJ1-5; D gene uncertain. The CDR3 extends over 11 amino acids. CDR1 is SNHLY, CDR2 FYNNEI, per germline. The germline V and J ends were trimmed by 3 bases and 7 bases, with 4 bases remaining between them. The CDR3 DNA is TGTGCCAGCAGTGACGGGCAGCCCCAGCATTTT. Encoded protein: CASSDGQPQHF.

This clone appeared a single time. The CDR3 loop reads CASSPHGDTQYF. The CDR3 DNA reads TGTGCCAGCAGCCCCCACGGAGATACGCAGTATTTT. The chain has TRBV9 and TRBJ2-3; D gene uncertain. CDR3 size: 12 residues. The V end was cut by 4 bases, the J end by 5 bases, with 8 bases between. From germline, CDR1 is SGDLS and CDR2 YYNGEE.

The V call is TRBV5-4, the J call TRBJ2-1, with TRBD2 matching 9 bases. With 4 bases clipped from V and 2 bases from J, the junction kept 4 bases outside the gene matches. The CDR3 is made up of 15 amino acids. The germline CDR1 and CDR2 sequences are SGHNT and YYREEE (reference sequence). The CDR3, as DNA: TGTGCCAGCAGCGCGACTAGCGGCCCCTACAATGAGCAGTTCTTC. Its translation is CASSATSGPYNEQFF. Based on the CDR3 plus reference TRBV5-4 and TRBJ2-1, the full variable domain is ETGVTQSPTHLIKTRGQQVTLRCSSQSGHNTVSWYQQALGQGPQFIFQYYREEENGRGNFPPRFSGLQFPNYSSELNVNALELDDSALYLCASSATSGPYNEQFFGPGTRLTVL.

In this sample, this clone turned up once. This chain links TRBV19 with TRBJ1-5, with D possibly TRBD1 on 6 matching bases. Germline assignment: CDR1 LNHDA and CDR2 SQIVND (reference sequence). The CDR3 has 16 residues. V gave up 7 bases and J gave up 9 bases, with 25 bases separating them. The CDR3 spells CASKRDTDNSKRPQHF. CDR3 nucleotides: TGTGCCAGTAAAAGGGACACGGACAACTCTAAGAGGCCCCAGCATTTT.

V is TRBV2 and J is TRBJ2-7; D unresolved. The CDR3 spans 11 residues. V lost 4 bases, J lost 6 bases, and 7 bases lay in between. CDR1 and CDR2 from the germline V gene are SNHLY and FYNNEI. The chain's CDR3 is CASSAYGEQYF. The CDR3, as DNA: TGTGCCAGCAGTGCTTACGGCGAGCAGTACTTC.

CDR3 sequence (DNA): TGTGCCAGCAGTTACTCCAGGGGGCGCGAGCTGTTTTTT. Its protein is CASSYSRGRELFF. The chain employs TRBV6-5 and TRBJ2-2; 8 nucleotides match TRBD1. Germline CDR1 and CDR2: MNHEY and SVGAGI. V shed 0 bases and J 11 bases; nucleotides not matched to a gene: 2. This CDR3 has 13 amino acids.

This clone was seen a few times. V usage is TRBV11-3 and J usage is TRBJ2-1; TRBD1 matches at 7 bases. Germline CDR1 SGHNT, CDR2 YENEEA. The CDR3 consists of 16 residues. J lost 5 bases, V lost 3 bases, and 10 bases had no gene match. CDR3 loop: CASSFSGTTGHNEQFF. The CDR3 DNA follows: TGTGCCAGCAGCTTTTCGGGGACGACAGGGCACAATGAGCAGTTCTTC.

This chain uses TRBV5-1 with TRBJ2-2, with 9 bases that match TRBD2. The CDR3 runs to 17 residues. With 2 bases clipped from V and 0 bases from J, the junction kept 5 bases outside the gene matches. Germline V gene lookup returns CDR1 SGHRS and CDR2 YFSETQ. The chain's CDR3 is CASSFRSGRTNTGELFF. CDR3 bases: TGCGCCAGCAGCTTTCGAAGCGGGAGGACGAACACCGGGGAGCTGTTTTTT. The whole variable domain, remainder taken from reference TRBV5-1 and TRBJ2-2, is KAGVTQTPRYLIKTRGQQVTLSCSPISGHRSVSWYQQTPGQGLQFLFEYFSETQRNKGNFPGRFSGRQFSNSRSEMNVSTLELGDSALYLCASSFRSGRTNTGELFFGEGSRLTVL.

This clone was detected only once. This chain links TRBV5-1 with TRBJ2-7; D possibly corresponds to TRBD2 (5 bases). The germline V gene has CDR1 SGHRS and CDR2 YFSETQ. CDR3 size: 15 residues. V was cut by 0 bases and J by 1 base, with 11 bases left in between. CDR3: CASSLDPDYSYEQYF. The CDR3 DNA reads as TGCGCCAGCAGCTTGGATCCCGACTATTCCTACGAGCAGTACTTC. The full variable domain, completed using reference TRBV5-1 and TRBJ2-7, is KAGVTQTPRYLIKTRGQQVTLSCSPISGHRSVSWYQQTPGQGLQFLFEYFSETQRNKGNFPGRFSGRQFSNSRSEMNVSTLELGDSALYLCASSLDPDYSYEQYFGPGTRLTVT.

The V call is TRBV7-3, the J call TRBJ2-7; 9 bases line up with TRBD2. CDR1 SGHTA and CDR2 FQGTGA come from the germline V gene. This CDR3 spans 15 amino acids. V shed 6 bases, J shed 4 bases, and the junction held 10 bases outside the gene matches. CDR3 in DNA: TGTGCCAGCAGTCTCGTAGCGGGAGTCACATACGAGCAGTACTTC. It yields the protein CASSLVAGVTYEQYF.

The chain is built from TRBV30 and TRBJ1-5; D is perhaps TRBD1 (5 bases). This CDR3 is built from 13 residues. CDR1 is GTSNPN, CDR2 SVGIG, per germline (reference sequence). V was cut by 3 bases and J by 5 bases, with 11 bases left in between. The CDR3 sequence is CAWSQGADQPQHF. Here the CDR3 DNA reads TGTGCCTGGAGCCAGGGAGCAGATCAGCCCCAGCATTTT.

The chain employs TRBV6-5 and TRBJ1-1; 9 nucleotides agree with TRBD1. CDR1 and CDR2 from the germline V gene are MNHEY and SVGAGI. V shed 6 bases, J shed 9 bases, and the junction held 8 bases outside the gene matches. The CDR3 covers 13 residues. The CDR3 coding sequence is TGTGCCAGCAGGCTGGGACAGGGAAGTAAAGCTTTCTTT. Residues: CASRLGQGSKAFF.

The chain recombines TRBV7-2 with TRBJ2-2; 9 bases are a match to TRBD1. With V trimmed by 9 bases and J by 3 bases, 5 bases remained unmatched. The CDR3 covers 14 residues. CDR1 and CDR2 from the germline V gene are SGHTA and FQGNSA. The CDR3 nucleotides read TGTGCCAGTAGCCGACAGGGGGACACCGGGGAGCTGTTTTTT. The encoded protein is CASSRQGDTGELFF.

The chain couples TRBV28 to TRBJ2-5; D is unresolved. The germline V gene has CDR1 MDHEN and CDR2 SYDVKM. CDR3 length equals 11 residues. The V end was cut by 3 bases, the J end by 3 bases, with 2 bases between. CDR3 sequence (DNA): TGTGCCAGCAGTTTCGAAGAGACCCAGTACTTC. This gives the protein CASSFEETQYF.

This chain uses TRBV7-9 with TRBJ2-7; the D is unclear. The germline V and J ends were trimmed by 4 bases and 0 bases, with 10 bases remaining between them. This CDR3 comprises 14 residues. Germline CDR1 is SEHNR and CDR2 is FQNEAQ (reference sequence). The CDR3 DNA reads TGTGCCAGCAGCTCGACTTCGTTCTCCTACGAGCAGTACTTC. The encoded protein is CASSSTSFSYEQYF.

The chain links TRBV5-4 to TRBJ1-4; tentatively, D is TRBD1 (5 bases). The CDR3 has 12 amino acids. The germline V gene has CDR1 SGHNT and CDR2 YYREEE (reference sequence). V gave up 5 bases and J gave up 5 bases, with 7 bases separating them. The CDR3 sequence: CASSRTNEKLFF. For the CDR3, the DNA is TGTGCCAGCAGTCGGACAAATGAAAAACTGTTTTTT.

In DNA, the CDR3 is TGTGCCAGTAGTATCTTAGGAGACAGTAATCAGCCCCAGCATTTT. This codes for CASSILGDSNQPQHF. The chain employs TRBV19 and TRBJ1-5; the D gene is possibly TRBD1 (5 bases). The CDR3 consists of 15 residues. Per germline, CDR1 LNHDA and CDR2 SQIVND (reference sequence). Trimming left V 3 bases short and J 4 bases short, with 13 bases between. The whole variable domain, filled in from reference TRBV19 and TRBJ1-5, reads DGGITQSPKYLFRKEGQNVTLSCEQNLNHDAMYWYRQDPGQGLRLIYYSQIVNDFQKGDIAEGYSVSREKKESFPLTVTSAQKNPTAFYLCASSILGDSNQPQHFGDGTRLSIL.

V usage is TRBV7-9 and J usage is TRBJ2-7, with TRBD1 matching over 7 bases. V lost 7 bases, J lost 4 bases, and 10 bases stayed unmatched. CDR3 length: 14 amino acids. The germline gives CDR1 SEHNR, CDR2 FQNEAQ (reference sequence). CDR3 DNA: TGTGCCAGCAACCTTCGACAGGGTGGTTACGAGCAGTACTTC. Protein: CASNLRQGGYEQYF.

The V gene is TRBV11-2, the J gene TRBJ2-2, with a weak D call TRBD2 (7 bases). V lost 2 bases, J lost 3 bases, and 13 bases lay in between. The V gene's germline CDR1 is SGHAT and CDR2 FQNNGV. The CDR3 is made up of 16 amino acids. CDR3 protein: CASSLLGGQDTGELFF. The CDR3 region has the DNA TGTGCCAGCAGCTTACTCGGGGGGCAGGACACCGGGGAGCTGTTTTTT.

CDR3 sequence (DNA): TGTGCCAGCAGCCCCAACCCTATGAACACTGAAGCTTTCTTT. It specifies CASSPNPMNTEAFF. V and J are TRBV9 and TRBJ1-1; unclear D gene. The germline gives CDR1 SGDLS, CDR2 YYNGEE. V lost 4 bases to trimming and J lost 0 bases, with 10 bases between them. This CDR3 is built from 14 residues.

This clone was observed once. Other DNA sequences in this sample translate to the same CDR3. The J gene is TRBJ1-5, the V gene TRBV28; D is possibly TRBD1 (5 bases). CDR1 and CDR2 (germline): MDHEN, SYDVKM. The V gene lost 8 bases and the J gene lost 4 bases, with 9 bases spanning the gap. The CDR3 runs to 12 residues. The CDR3 nucleotides read TGTGCCAGCTCCGACAGTAATCAGCCCCAGCATTTT. Residues: CASSDSNQPQHF.

CDR3 region: CASSVDPGGHASTDTQYF. The CDR3 coding sequence is TGTGCCAGCAGCGTAGACCCCGGGGGCCACGCTAGCACAGATACGCAGTATTTT. This sequence joins TRBV9 and TRBJ2-3; D is possibly TRBD1 or TRBD2 (6 bases each). The CDR3 is made up of 18 amino acids. V was clipped by 0 bases and J by 0 bases, with 17 bases between them. Germline V gives CDR1 SGDLS, CDR2 YYNGEE.

The chain joins TRBV27 to TRBJ2-6; no clear D. Trimming left V 1 base short and J 4 bases short, with 8 bases between. CDR1 is MNHEY, CDR2 SMNVEV, per germline (reference sequence). The CDR3 consists of 15 residues. The CDR3 reads CASSLLPSGANVLTF. The CDR3 DNA is TGTGCCAGCAGTTTATTACCGTCAGGGGCCAACGTCCTGACTTTC.

The V and J genes are TRBV28 and TRBJ2-3; D call uncertain. The V gene lost 2 bases and the J gene lost 5 bases, with 14 bases spanning the gap. The CDR3 is 15 amino acids. Germline loops: CDR1 MDHEN, CDR2 SYDVKM. This CDR3 reads CASSLAWGDQDTQYF. DNA for the CDR3: TGTGCCAGCAGTTTAGCTTGGGGTGATCAAGATACGCAGTATTTT. Full variable domain (missing parts from reference TRBV28 and TRBJ2-3): DVKVTQSSRYLVKRTGEKVFLECVQDMDHENMFWYRQDPGLGLRLIYFSYDVKMKEKGDIPEGYSVSREKKERFSLILESASTNQTSMYLCASSLAWGDQDTQYFGPGTRLTVL.

The chain recombines TRBV5-1 with TRBJ2-7, with TRBD1 matching over 9 bases. After removal of 4 bases from V and 6 bases from J, the junction contained 14 bases not matched to a gene. This CDR3 is 16 amino acids long. In germline, CDR1 is SGHRS, CDR2 YFSETQ. Here the CDR3 reads CASSGGPGTGPPEQYF. The CDR3 DNA follows: TGCGCCAGCAGCGGGGGTCCCGGGACAGGGCCCCCCGAGCAGTACTTC.

The DNA for the CDR3 is TGTGCCAGCAGCGTGGGGGGAGGGGACTATGGCTACACCTTC. Its protein is CASSVGGGDYGYTF. This sequence joins TRBV9 and TRBJ1-2; D may be TRBD1 (5 bases). The V and J ends lost 2 bases and 3 bases respectively, with 11 bases between them. CDR3 size: 14 residues. Germline V gene lookup returns CDR1 SGDLS and CDR2 YYNGEE. Filled out from reference TRBV9 and TRBJ1-2, the complete variable domain reads DSGVTQTPKHLITATGQRVTLRCSPRSGDLSVYWYQQSLDQGLQFLIQYYNGEERAKGNILERFSAQQFPDLHSELNLSSLELGDSALYFCASSVGGGDYGYTFGSGTRLTVV.

This chain links TRBV5-1 with TRBJ2-7, with D possibly being TRBD1 (6 bases). V lost 4 bases, J lost 2 bases, and 25 bases lay in between. From germline, CDR1 is SGHRS and CDR2 YFSETQ. The length of the CDR3 is 18 residues. The CDR3 loop is CASSPHPTGPKNTYEQYF. CDR3 nucleotides: TGCGCCAGCAGCCCTCACCCGACAGGACCGAAAAACACCTACGAGCAGTACTTC.

This clone has a handful of counts. This chain joins TRBV6-5 and TRBJ2-7; no firm D call. Germline-derived CDR1 and CDR2 are MNHEY and SVGAGI. Trimming shortened V by 6 bases and J by 0 bases, and 9 bases separated the two germline ends. The CDR3 has 13 residues. CDR3 protein: CASRGSYSYEQYF. The CDR3 DNA is TGTGCCAGCAGGGGGTCCTACTCCTACGAGCAGTACTTC.

In DNA, the CDR3 is TGTGCCAGCAGCCAAAAATTGGGACTAGCCAAAAACATTCAGTACTTC. Translating gives CASSQKLGLAKNIQYF. V usage is TRBV28 and J usage is TRBJ2-4; D perhaps matches TRBD2 (6 bases). In germline, CDR1 is MDHEN, CDR2 SYDVKM. The germline V and J ends were trimmed by 6 bases and 0 bases, with 15 bases remaining between them. CDR3 size: 16 residues.

The gene calls are TRBV2 and TRBJ2-3; TRBD2 aligns across 9 bases. This CDR3 has 14 amino acids. V was pared by 6 bases and J by 2 bases, with 3 bases of the junction left unmatched. Per the germline V gene, CDR1 is SNHLY and CDR2 is FYNNEI. The chain's CDR3 is CASRPGLATDTQYF. The CDR3 DNA sequence: TGTGCCAGCAGGCCGGGACTAGCCACAGATACGCAGTATTTT.

The rearrangement links TRBV6-6 to TRBJ2-7; 11 bases are shared with TRBD2. The CDR3 runs to 15 residues. V dropped 6 bases and J dropped 3; count of bases not matched to a gene: 7. From germline, CDR1 is MNHNY and CDR2 SVGAGI (reference sequence). The CDR3 loop reads CASRDGLAGVYEQYF. The CDR3 coding sequence is TGTGCCAGCAGGGACGGACTAGCGGGCGTCTACGAGCAGTACTTC.